What follows are 32 T cell receptor beta chains derived from one specimen sequenced in a study of technical replicates of blood from several donors. Clones were sequenced by immunoSEQ multiplex PCR, and TCRdb holds only the in-frame ones, with some missing. This sample has 95,000 to 100,000 clones, with more than 90% found just once. Source material: T cells isolated from PBMCs. The receptor set was obtained from a human donor in good health.

The chain links TRBV9 to TRBJ2-3; the match to TRBD2 covers 13 bases. The V and J ends lost 4 bases and 6 bases, in that order; junction bases with no gene match: 8. Germline CDR1 reads SGDLS; CDR2 reads YYNGEE. This CDR3 is 16 amino acids long. The CDR3 coding sequence is TGTGCCAGCAGCACCACTAGCGGGAGGGTGATGGATACGCAGTATTTT. Its translation: CASSTTSGRVMDTQYF.

The chain joins TRBV29-1 to TRBJ2-2; D is possibly TRBD2 (6 bases). The V gene lost 8 bases and the J gene lost 6 bases, with 16 bases spanning the gap. CDR3 size: 13 residues. CDR1 is SQVTM, CDR2 ANQGSEA, per germline. The CDR3 coding sequence is TGCAGCACGCGGGAAGCGGGCGCCGGGGAGCTGTTTTTT. Amino acids: CSTREAGAGELFF.

V gene TRBV10-2 combines with J gene TRBJ2-7; 7 bases fit TRBD1. The germline V gene has CDR1 WSHSY and CDR2 SAAADI. Losses at the gene ends were 6 bases for V and 3 bases for J; bases not matched to a gene: 8. The CDR3 extends over 14 amino acids. The CDR3 nucleotides read TGCGCCAGCAGACGACAGGGCCCGATCTACGAGCAGTACTTC. It codes for CASRRQGPIYEQYF.

This sequence joins TRBV13 and TRBJ2-7, with D possibly being TRBD2 (5 bases). Germline lookup yields CDR1 PRHDT and CDR2 FYEKMQ (reference sequence). CDR3 length: 12 residues. The V gene lost 4 bases and the J gene lost 7 bases, with 11 bases spanning the gap. The CDR3 nucleotides are TGTGCCAGCAGCTCTTCGACGGGGGAGCAGTACTTC. This gives the protein CASSSSTGEQYF.

The rearrangement links TRBV6-1 to TRBJ1-1; tentatively, D is TRBD1 (6 bases). The germline V gene encodes CDR1 MNHNS and CDR2 SASEGT. V was clipped by 2 bases and J by 0 bases, with 10 bases between them. The length of the CDR3 is 15 residues. CDR3 amino acids: CASSETDRLNTEAFF. DNA for the CDR3: TGTGCCAGCAGTGAAACAGACAGGCTGAACACTGAAGCTTTCTTT.

The chain couples TRBV7-8 to TRBJ2-7; 12 bases line up with TRBD1. Trimming took 5 bases from V and 7 from J; bases not matched to a gene: 9. The CDR3 consists of 15 residues. CDR1 and CDR2 (germline): SGHVS, FQNEAQ. CDR3 region: CASSRRDRGLGEQYF. CDR3 in DNA: TGTGCCAGCAGCCGCCGGGACAGGGGGCTCGGTGAGCAGTACTTC.

The rearrangement links TRBV28 to TRBJ2-7, with 9 bases lining up with TRBD1. The CDR3 loop spans 16 amino acids. The J segment lost 5 bases and the V segment lost 5 bases, leaving 13 bases of the junction unmatched. The V gene's germline CDR1 is MDHEN and CDR2 SYDVKM. CDR3 nucleotide sequence: TGTGCCAGCAGTCTCCTTTCCGAACAGGGGGCCCACGAGCAGTACTTC. It encodes CASSLLSEQGAHEQYF.

The rearrangement uses TRBV5-1 and TRBJ2-7, with D possibly TRBD1 on 5 matching bases. Per the germline V gene, CDR1 is SGHRS and CDR2 is YFSETQ. Deletions cut 0 bases from V and 5 bases from J, with 12 bases between. CDR3 length: 14 amino acids. The CDR3 DNA sequence: TGCGCCAGCAGCTTGGGGCAGGGAAACGACGAGCAGTACTTC. Residues: CASSLGQGNDEQYF. The variable domain in full, completed from reference TRBV5-1 and TRBJ2-7, reads KAGVTQTPRYLIKTRGQQVTLSCSPISGHRSVSWYQQTPGQGLQFLFEYFSETQRNKGNFPGRFSGRQFSNSRSEMNVSTLELGDSALYLCASSLGQGNDEQYFGPGTRLTVT.

This clone is a singleton in its sample. The rearrangement links TRBV6-1 to TRBJ1-2; no clear D. V shed 4 bases and J shed 1 base, with 19 bases lying between them. Germline V CDR1 and CDR2: MNHNS, SASEGT. The CDR3 has 17 residues. The DNA for the CDR3 is TGTGCCAGCAGTGTAACCCCTGGCGGGCGGCTTAACTATGGCTACACCTTC. It codes for CASSVTPGGRLNYGYTF.

The rearrangement joins TRBV7-2 to TRBJ2-1; maybe TRBD1 (5 bases). Germline V CDR1 and CDR2: SGHTA, FQGNSA. CDR3 length equals 15 residues. Between the trimmed V and J ends, which lost 1 base and 1 base, there was a span of 8 bases. CDR3 loop: CASSLGQGSYNEQFF. The CDR3 bases are TGTGCCAGCAGCTTAGGGCAGGGATCCTACAATGAGCAGTTCTTC. The entire variable domain, with the rest obtained from reference TRBV7-2 and TRBJ2-1, is as follows: GAGVSQSPSNKVTEKGKDVELRCDPISGHTALYWYRQSLGQGLEFLIYFQGNSAPDKSGLPSDRFSAERTGGSVSTLTIQRTQQEDSAVYLCASSLGQGSYNEQFFGPGTRLTVL.

This clone was seen a handful of times. This chain uses TRBV30 with TRBJ1-1; D is uncertain. From germline, CDR1 is GTSNPN and CDR2 SVGIG (reference sequence). This CDR3 region has 11 residues. The V end was cut by 4 bases, the J end by 13 bases, with 16 bases between. The CDR3 loop reads CAWISGMTFFF. CDR3 DNA: TGTGCCTGGATCTCGGGGATGACATTTTTCTTT.

The chain recombines TRBV7-9 with TRBJ1-2; no clear D. This CDR3 spans 14 amino acids. Trimming left V 1 base short and J 3 bases short, with 9 bases between. CDR1 and CDR2 (germline): SEHNR, FQNEAQ (reference sequence). CDR3 sequence reads: CASSLGGRDYGYTF. The DNA for the CDR3 is TGTGCCAGCAGCTTAGGAGGTCGGGACTATGGCTACACCTTC.

The chain is built from TRBV30 and TRBJ1-6; perhaps TRBD1 as D (6 bases). CDR1 GTSNPN and CDR2 SVGIG come from the germline V gene (reference sequence). The CDR3 is 13 amino acids. V was shortened by 2 bases and J by 9 bases, with 11 bases between the two germline ends. The CDR3 here is CAWSSGVASPLHF. Written as DNA, the CDR3 is TGTGCCTGGAGTTCAGGGGTGGCTTCACCCCTCCACTTT.

This clone was counted once. The chain is built from TRBV6-6 and TRBJ2-1, with a tentative D call TRBD2 (5 bases). The V end was cut by 0 bases, the J end by 4 bases, with 13 bases between. From germline, CDR1 is MNHNY and CDR2 SVGAGI (reference sequence). This CDR3 is built from 16 residues. DNA of the CDR3: TGTGCCAGCAGTTACTCCGGACTCTCCGGGTACAATGAGCAGTTCTTC. Translating gives CASSYSGLSGYNEQFF.

The chain joins TRBV6-1 to TRBJ2-4, with a tentative D call TRBD1 (6 bases). V was cut by 6 bases and J by 3 bases, with 12 bases left in between. This CDR3 comprises 14 residues. The germline CDR1 and CDR2 sequences are MNHNS and SASEGT. The DNA of the CDR3 is TGTGCCAGCAGCCTGGGACAAGTCAAAAACATTCAGTACTTC. As protein: CASSLGQVKNIQYF.

The rearrangement links TRBV29-1 to TRBJ1-2, with no clear D. Germline lookup yields CDR1 SQVTM and CDR2 ANQGSEA. V lost 7 bases and J 4 bases, leaving 16 bases between the germline ends. The CDR3 runs to 13 residues. CDR3 in DNA: TGCAGCGCACAAAGCGGTGTTCTCTATGGCTACACCTTC. It translates to CSAQSGVLYGYTF.

The V and J genes are TRBV6-1 and TRBJ1-4; D call uncertain. Germline CDR1 reads MNHNS; CDR2 reads SASEGT. Between the trimmed V and J ends, which lost 4 bases and 3 bases, there was a span of 12 bases. The CDR3 is made up of 15 amino acids. This chain's CDR3 is CASSGLSNANEKLFF. CDR3 sequence (DNA): TGTGCCAGCAGTGGGCTTTCAAATGCTAATGAAAAACTGTTTTTT.

The V gene is TRBV7-8, the J gene TRBJ2-3, with D tentatively TRBD2 (6 bases). V was cut by 5 bases and J by 2 bases, with 20 bases left in between. The CDR3 is 17 residues long. Per the germline V gene, CDR1 is SGHVS and CDR2 is FQNEAQ. CDR3 in DNA: TGTGCCAGCAGCCCTCCGGGCGGGGCCCTTTTCACAGATACGCAGTATTTT. This codes for CASSPPGGALFTDTQYF.

The chain is built from TRBV9 and TRBJ1-1; perhaps TRBD1 as D (6 bases). From germline, CDR1 is SGDLS and CDR2 YYNGEE. V was trimmed by 5 bases and J by 3 bases, leaving 23 bases between them. This CDR3 has 17 amino acids. In nucleotides, the CDR3 is TGTGCCAGCAGTCTTACAACACTCCAGGGGAGGGACACTGAAGCTTTCTTT. Residues: CASSLTTLQGRDTEAFF.

The V gene is TRBV19, the J gene TRBJ1-3; perhaps TRBD1 as D (6 bases). CDR3 length equals 14 residues. Trimming took 8 bases from V and 0 from J, leaving 11 bases between them. Germline V gene data show CDR1 as LNHDA and CDR2 as SQIVND (reference sequence). The CDR3 sequence: CASGDRHSGNTIYF. In nucleotides, the CDR3 is TGTGCCAGTGGAGACAGGCACTCTGGAAACACCATATATTTT. The full variable domain, completed using reference TRBV19 and TRBJ1-3, is DGGITQSPKYLFRKEGQNVTLSCEQNLNHDAMYWYRQDPGQGLRLIYYSQIVNDFQKGDIAEGYSVSREKKESFPLTVTSAQKNPTAFYLCASGDRHSGNTIYFGEGSWLTVV.

The chain carries TRBV5-4 and TRBJ1-2; 7 nucleotides align to TRBD1. The CDR3 sequence is 14 residues long. The J segment lost 6 bases and the V segment lost 3 bases, leaving 8 bases of the junction unmatched. Germline-derived CDR1 and CDR2 are SGHNT and YYREEE (reference sequence). The CDR3 here is CASSSPDRLNGYTF. The CDR3 DNA follows: TGTGCCAGCAGCTCCCCGGACAGGCTTAATGGCTACACCTTC.

On this clone: The germline gene is not matched at one end of the junction; a read error may be the cause. For the CDR3, the DNA is TGTGCCAGCAGTTACCAAGCGGGGGGGCCTGTGTCTTTT. This sequence encodes CASSYQAGGPVSF. The J gene is TRBJ2-3, the V gene TRBV6-6; the match to TRBD2 covers 10 bases. CDR1 and CDR2 (germline): MNHNY, SVGAGI (reference sequence). This CDR3 comprises 13 residues.

The chain uses TRBV19 and TRBJ2-1; 8 bases map to TRBD2. V shed 3 bases, J shed 7 bases, and the junction held 11 bases outside the gene matches. The CDR3 length is 16 residues. Germline loops: CDR1 LNHDA, CDR2 SQIVND (reference sequence). The DNA of the CDR3 is TGTGCCAGTAGTATCGAGCTAGCGGGTGGGGTAAATGAGCAGTTCTTC. Protein product: CASSIELAGGVNEQFF.

This clone was seen a single time. The V and J genes are TRBV2 and TRBJ2-1, with TRBD2 matching 8 bases. V lost 7 bases to trimming and J lost 10 bases; unmatched junction nucleotides: 12. Germline CDR1 reads SNHLY; CDR2 reads FYNNEI. The CDR3 length is 14 residues. The CDR3 spells CASKNVGTSGEQFF. CDR3 DNA sequence: TGTGCCAGCAAAAATGTCGGGACTAGTGGGGAGCAGTTCTTC.

The chain has TRBV11-2 and TRBJ1-1; no reliable D call. Trimming removed 0 bases from V and 4 bases from J, with 12 bases in between. From germline, CDR1 is SGHAT and CDR2 FQNNGV. The CDR3 totals 15 residues. The CDR3 DNA sequence: TGTGCCAGCAGCTTAGAATTGGGAGACCCCACTGAAGCTTTCTTT. This gives the protein CASSLELGDPTEAFF.

This rearrangement joins TRBV18 to TRBJ2-7; a possible D gene is TRBD1 (7 bases). Trimming shortened V by 3 bases and J by 2 bases, and 14 bases separated the two germline ends. CDR3 length: 15 residues. Per the germline V gene, CDR1 is KGHSH and CDR2 is LQKENI. The CDR3 DNA follows: TGTGCCAGCTCACCGGGGGGACAGTTGACCTACGAGCAGTACTTC. This encodes CASSPGGQLTYEQYF.

V is TRBV6-6 and J is TRBJ2-1; D uncertain. Germline CDR1 is MNHNY and CDR2 is SVGAGI (reference sequence). V dropped 7 bases and J dropped 10 bases, with 11 bases sitting between them. The CDR3 totals 11 residues. The CDR3 here is CASTLHGEQFF. The CDR3 DNA follows: TGTGCCAGCACCCTTCACGGGGAGCAGTTCTTC.

The sample holds one count of this clone. The chain joins TRBV7-6 to TRBJ2-7, with D possibly being TRBD1 (6 bases). This CDR3 spans 16 amino acids. Trimming pared 5 bases from V and 0 bases from J, leaving 17 bases between. Per germline, CDR1 SGHVS and CDR2 FNYEAQ. CDR3 nucleotide sequence: TGTGCCAGCAGCATCGGTGGGACACATAGCTCCTACGAGCAGTACTTC. It yields the protein CASSIGGTHSSYEQYF. Filled out from reference TRBV7-6 and TRBJ2-7, the complete variable domain reads GAGVSQSPRYKVTKRGQDVALRCDPISGHVSLYWYRQALGQGPEFLTYFNYEAQQDKSGLPNDRFSAERPEGSISTLTIQRTEQRDSAMYRCASSIGGTHSSYEQYFGPGTRLTVT.

In its sample, this clone was seen a few times. The CDR3 reads CASSGRQFTDTQYF. The DNA for the CDR3 is TGTGCCAGCAGTGGGAGACAGTTCACAGATACGCAGTATTTT. V and J are TRBV25-1 and TRBJ2-3; tentative D call: TRBD1 (5 bases). CDR1 and CDR2 (germline): MGHDK, SYGVNS. V was cut by 4 bases and J by 2 bases, with 10 bases left in between. This CDR3 spans 14 amino acids.

V gene TRBV7-9 combines with J gene TRBJ1-5; no definite D call. This CDR3 region has 14 residues. Trimming pared 3 bases from V and 5 bases from J, leaving 11 bases between. The germline V gene encodes CDR1 SEHNR and CDR2 FQNEAQ (reference sequence). The CDR3 sequence is CASSLLAGDQPQHF. The CDR3 DNA reads TGTGCCAGCAGCTTGCTGGCCGGGGATCAGCCCCAGCATTTT.

This chain connects TRBV29-1 to TRBJ1-2; possible D gene TRBD1, 6 bases. The germline V and J ends were trimmed by 6 bases and 4 bases, with 18 bases remaining between them. The CDR3 loop spans 14 amino acids. Germline CDR1 reads SQVTM; CDR2 reads ANQGSEA. CDR3 region: CSVTGPTFPYGYTF. In nucleotides, the CDR3 is TGCAGCGTAACAGGGCCGACCTTTCCCTATGGCTACACCTTC.

V gene TRBV18 combines with J gene TRBJ1-2; D not certain. The germline V gene encodes CDR1 KGHSH and CDR2 LQKENI. The CDR3 runs to 16 residues. The V end lost 2 bases, the J end lost 2 bases, and 15 bases lay between the germline ends. The CDR3 reads CASSPRTSRLNYGYTF. CDR3 coding DNA: TGTGCCAGCTCACCAAGAACTAGTCGGCTGAACTATGGCTACACCTTC.